The 18 T cell receptor beta chains below come from one sample, sequenced in a study of long-term antiretroviral therapy in people with HIV. The assay, immunoSEQ v3.0, was run at survey level. Measured with immunoSEQ multiplex PCR; TCRdb has only the in-frame clones, and not every one. The sample has about 16,000 clones; around 73% are singletons. Sample: unsorted PBMCs, taken nearly 3.3 years after starting antiretroviral therapy. All receptors come from a woman aged 40 to 55 with HIV.

V is TRBV5-1 and J is TRBJ1-6; 10 positions match TRBD1. The CDR3 is made up of 18 amino acids. Germline V gene data show CDR1 as SGHRS and CDR2 as YFSETQ. V dropped 3 bases and J dropped 9; count of bases not matched to a gene: 15. CDR3 DNA sequence: TGCGCCAGCAGCTCTTCGAGTCCCGGGACAGGGGCGGGTTCACCCCTCCACTTT. Translating gives CASSSSSPGTGAGSPLHF.

The chain combines TRBV6-1 with TRBJ1-5, with D hard to call. The CDR3 is 11 amino acids. With 6 bases removed from V and 2 bases from J, the gap between germline ends came to 2 bases. Per the germline V gene, CDR1 is MNHNS and CDR2 is SASEGT. CDR3 protein: CASSRNQPQHF. The CDR3 nucleotides are TGTGCCAGCAGCCGCAATCAGCCCCAGCATTTT.

This clone was detected a few times. This chain links TRBV6-1 with TRBJ1-5; D gene uncertain. Per germline, CDR1 MNHNS and CDR2 SASEGT. This CDR3 is built from 15 residues. V lost 6 bases, J lost 3 bases, and 15 bases lay in between. CDR3 region: CASRNRLGLNQPQHF. For the CDR3, the DNA is TGTGCCAGCAGAAACCGCCTCGGCCTCAATCAGCCCCAGCATTTT.

This chain uses TRBV6-5 with TRBJ1-4; D unresolved. CDR1 is MNHEY and CDR2 is SVGAGI in the germline V gene. With 3 bases removed from V and 7 bases from J, the gap between germline ends came to 18 bases. The CDR3 has 16 residues. As DNA, the CDR3 is TGTGCCAGCAGTTATCGTCTCCGTACAGTCGGTGAAAAACTGTTTTTT. This sequence encodes CASSYRLRTVGEKLFF.

This chain uses TRBV7-2 with TRBJ2-3; D unresolved. The germline V gene encodes CDR1 SGHTA and CDR2 FQGNSA. Between the trimmed V and J ends, which lost 5 bases and 2 bases, there was a span of 5 bases. This CDR3 has 12 residues. CDR3 sequence: CASSTFTDTQYF. The CDR3 DNA sequence: TGTGCCAGCAGCACCTTCACAGATACGCAGTATTTT.

The V call is TRBV6-5, the J call TRBJ2-5; TRBD1 agrees at 8 bases. With the DNA end fitting TRBJ2-7 better, the J assignment may be wrong. The germline V gene has CDR1 MNHEY and CDR2 SVGAGI. The CDR3 has 16 residues. CDR3 residues: CASSYRTGTGSYEQYF. DNA for the CDR3: TGTGCCAGCAGTTACCGAACGGGGACAGGTTCCTACGAGCAGTACTTC.

The chain carries TRBV7-9 and TRBJ2-7; TRBD2 aligns across 8 bases. The CDR3 covers 16 residues. V lost 2 bases, J lost 5 bases, and 11 bases stayed unmatched. The germline V gene has CDR1 SEHNR and CDR2 FQNEAQ (reference sequence). The DNA for the CDR3 is TGTGCCAGCAGCTTATCGGGGGGGGGCCCATTCCACGAGCAGTACTTC. Its protein is CASSLSGGGPFHEQYF. Full variable domain (outside the CDR3, taken from reference TRBV7-9 and TRBJ2-7): DTGVSQNPRHKITKRGQNVTFRCDPISEHNRLYWYRQTLGQGPEFLTYFQNEAQLEKSRLLSDRFSAERPKGSFSTLEIQRTEQGDSAMYLCASSLSGGGPFHEQYFGPGTRLTVT.

The chain uses TRBV5-4 and TRBJ1-6; tentatively, D is TRBD1 (5 bases). Looked up from germline, CDR1 is SGHNT and CDR2 is YYREEE (reference sequence). Deletions cut 6 bases from V and 7 bases from J, with 17 bases between. The CDR3 covers 15 residues. The CDR3 DNA sequence: TGTGCCAGCACTCCGGGGCCGGGGAGCAATTCACCCCTCCACTTT. Its translation: CASTPGPGSNSPLHF.

The J gene is TRBJ1-2, the V gene TRBV7-2; D is unresolved. Germline V gene sequence: CDR1 SGHTA, CDR2 FQGNSA. V was clipped by 3 bases and J by 7 bases, with 12 bases between them. The CDR3 extends over 13 amino acids. CDR3 bases: TGTGCCAGCAGCTTGCCCACGTTTGGTGGCTACACCTTC. It translates to CASSLPTFGGYTF.

Within the sample, this clone is medium-sized (0.01 to 0.1%). The chain is built from TRBV27 and TRBJ2-5; no clear D gene. V lost 7 bases to trimming and J lost 3 bases, with 0 bases between them. Germline V gene data show CDR1 as MNHEY and CDR2 as SMNVEV (reference sequence). There are 9 residues in the CDR3. CDR3 residues: CASKETQYF. CDR3 bases: TGTGCCAGCAAAGAGACCCAGTACTTC.

The chain has TRBV6-6 and TRBJ2-3, with 12 bases lining up with TRBD1. The CDR3 is made up of 16 amino acids. Germline-derived CDR1 and CDR2 are MNHNY and SVGAGI (reference sequence). V lost 5 bases and J lost 3; bases outside the gene matches: 6. The CDR3 protein is CASSPSGQGATDTQYF. The CDR3 nucleotides are TGTGCCAGCAGTCCATCGGGACAGGGGGCGACAGATACGCAGTATTTT.

This clone was observed a single time. The V gene is TRBV7-2, the J gene TRBJ2-5; maybe TRBD2 (5 bases). Germline CDR1 SGHTA, CDR2 FQGNSA. The CDR3 spans 15 residues. The V end was cut by 5 bases, the J end by 3 bases, with 16 bases between. CDR3 protein: CASSAYIAGEETQYF. CDR3 in DNA: TGTGCCAGCAGCGCCTACATAGCCGGGGAAGAGACCCAGTACTTC.

This chain joins TRBV30 and TRBJ2-3; D remains ambiguous. V lost 2 bases, J lost 0 bases, and 3 bases lay in between. The CDR3 totals 12 residues. Germline-derived CDR1 and CDR2 are GTSNPN and SVGIG (reference sequence). The DNA for the CDR3 is TGTGCCTGGAGTCCTAGCACAGATACGCAGTATTTT. Amino acid sequence: CAWSPSTDTQYF.

This sequence joins TRBV2 and TRBJ1-1; D ambiguous. V lost 3 bases to trimming and J lost 6 bases, with 8 bases between them. This CDR3 is 12 amino acids long. Germline V gene sequence: CDR1 SNHLY, CDR2 FYNNEI. DNA of the CDR3: TGTGCCAGCAGTGAGAGTCAGGCTGAAGCTTTCTTT. It specifies CASSESQAEAFF. The variable domain in full, completed from reference TRBV2 and TRBJ1-1, reads EPEVTQTPSHQVTQMGQEVILRCVPISNHLYFYWYRQILGQKVEFLVSFYNNEISEKSEIFDDQFSVERPDGSNFTLKIRSTKLEDSAMYFCASSESQAEAFFGQGTRLTVV.

This chain uses TRBV5-1 with TRBJ1-2; 7 positions agree with TRBD1. V shed 4 bases, J shed 2 bases, and the junction held 5 bases outside the gene matches. Germline V gene data show CDR1 as SGHRS and CDR2 as YFSETQ. CDR3 length equals 14 residues. CDR3 DNA: TGCGCCAGCAGCATATCAGGGGGGAACTATGGCTACACCTTC. It codes for CASSISGGNYGYTF.

The chain couples TRBV14 to TRBJ1-2; tentative D call: TRBD1 (5 bases). Looked up from germline, CDR1 is SGHDN and CDR2 is FVKESK. The CDR3 runs 14 residues. Trimming left V 4 bases short and J 4 bases short, with 13 bases between. CDR3 nucleotide sequence: TGTGCCAGCAGCCCCGGGGCGGAGGTCTATGGCTACACCTTC. This sequence encodes CASSPGAEVYGYTF.

The chain has TRBV9 and TRBJ2-5, with a possible D match to TRBD1 (5 bases). This CDR3 spans 14 amino acids. CDR1 is SGDLS, CDR2 YYNGEE, per germline. Trimming cost V 2 bases and J 5 bases, with 13 bases left between them. The CDR3 is CASSVGQGRETQYF. The CDR3, as DNA: TGTGCCAGCAGCGTGGGCCAGGGAAGGGAGACCCAGTACTTC.

The V and J genes are TRBV5-4 and TRBJ1-1; D remains ambiguous. The CDR3 loop spans 13 amino acids. V lost 3 bases and J lost 8, with 14 bases in between. CDR1 and CDR2 from the germline V gene are SGHNT and YYREEE (reference sequence). The CDR3 DNA reads TGTGCCAGCAGCTCATGGACGGTCGGGGAAGCTTTCTTT. Encoded protein: CASSSWTVGEAFF.